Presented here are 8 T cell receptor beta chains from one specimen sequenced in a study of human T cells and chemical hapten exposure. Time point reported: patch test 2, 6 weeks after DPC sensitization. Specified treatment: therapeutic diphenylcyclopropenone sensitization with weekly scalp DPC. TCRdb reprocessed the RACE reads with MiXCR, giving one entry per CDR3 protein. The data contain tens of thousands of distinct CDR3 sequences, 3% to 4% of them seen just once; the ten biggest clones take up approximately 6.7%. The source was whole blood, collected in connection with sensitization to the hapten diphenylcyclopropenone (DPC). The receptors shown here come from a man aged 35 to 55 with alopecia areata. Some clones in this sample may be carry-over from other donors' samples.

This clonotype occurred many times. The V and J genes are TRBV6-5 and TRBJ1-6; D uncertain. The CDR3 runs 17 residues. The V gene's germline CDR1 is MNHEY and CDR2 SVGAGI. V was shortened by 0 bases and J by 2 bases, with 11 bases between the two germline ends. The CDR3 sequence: CASSYSAGKAYNSPLHF. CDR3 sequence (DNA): TGTGCCAGCAGTTACTCTGCGGGAAAGGCCTATAATTCACCCCTCCACTTT.

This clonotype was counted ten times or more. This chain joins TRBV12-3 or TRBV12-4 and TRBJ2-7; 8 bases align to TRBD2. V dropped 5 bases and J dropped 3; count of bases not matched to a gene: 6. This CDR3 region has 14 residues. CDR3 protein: CASSGIAGNYEQYF. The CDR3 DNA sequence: TGTGCCAGCAGTGGTATAGCGGGAAACTACGAGCAGTACTTC.

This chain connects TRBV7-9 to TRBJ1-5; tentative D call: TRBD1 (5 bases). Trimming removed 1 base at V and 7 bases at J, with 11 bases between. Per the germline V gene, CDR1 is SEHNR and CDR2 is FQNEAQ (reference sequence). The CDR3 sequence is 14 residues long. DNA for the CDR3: TGTGCCAGCAGCTTAGACCGACAGCACCAGCCCCAGCATTTT. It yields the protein CASSLDRQHQPQHF. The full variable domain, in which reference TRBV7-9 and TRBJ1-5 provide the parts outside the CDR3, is DTGVSQNPRHKITKRGQNVTFRCDPISEHNRLYWYRQTLGQGPEFLTYFQNEAQLEKSRLLSDRFSAERPKGSFSTLEIQRTEQGDSAMYLCASSLDRQHQPQHFGDGTRLSIL.

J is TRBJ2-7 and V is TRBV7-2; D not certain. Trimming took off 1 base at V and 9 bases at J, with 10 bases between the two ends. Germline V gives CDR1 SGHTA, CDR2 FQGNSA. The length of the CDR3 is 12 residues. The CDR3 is CASSLVGYGQYF. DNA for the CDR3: TGTGCCAGCAGCTTAGTGGGTTATGGGCAGTACTTC.

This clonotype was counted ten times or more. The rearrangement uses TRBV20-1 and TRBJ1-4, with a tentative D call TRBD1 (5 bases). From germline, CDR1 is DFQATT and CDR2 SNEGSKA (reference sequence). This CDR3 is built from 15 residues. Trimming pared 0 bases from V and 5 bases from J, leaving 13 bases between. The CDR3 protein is CSARDAGKGNEKLFF. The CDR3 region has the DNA TGCAGTGCTAGAGATGCGGGGAAGGGGAATGAAAAACTGTTTTTT.

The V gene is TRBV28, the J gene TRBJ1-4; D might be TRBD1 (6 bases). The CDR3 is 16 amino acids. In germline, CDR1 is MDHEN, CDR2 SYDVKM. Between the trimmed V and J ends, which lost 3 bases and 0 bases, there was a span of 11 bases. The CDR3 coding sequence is TGTGCCAGCAGTTTTTGGACAGTTGCAACTAATGAAAAACTGTTTTTT. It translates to CASSFWTVATNEKLFF.

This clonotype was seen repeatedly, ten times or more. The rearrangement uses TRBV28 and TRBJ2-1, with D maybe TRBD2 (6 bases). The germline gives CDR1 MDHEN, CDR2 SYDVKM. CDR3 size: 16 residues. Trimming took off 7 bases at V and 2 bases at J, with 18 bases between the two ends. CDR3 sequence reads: CASILGRFPPYNEQFF. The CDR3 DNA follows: TGTGCCAGCATCCTGGGGAGGTTCCCCCCCTACAATGAGCAGTTCTTC. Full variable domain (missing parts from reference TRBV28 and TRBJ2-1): DVKVTQSSRYLVKRTGEKVFLECVQDMDHENMFWYRQDPGLGLRLIYFSYDVKMKEKGDIPEGYSVSREKKERFSLILESASTNQTSMYLCASILGRFPPYNEQFFGPGTRLTVL.

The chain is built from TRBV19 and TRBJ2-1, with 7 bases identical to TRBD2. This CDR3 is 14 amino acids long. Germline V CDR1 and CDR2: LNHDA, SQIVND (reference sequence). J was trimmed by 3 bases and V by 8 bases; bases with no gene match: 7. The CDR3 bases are TGTGCCAGTGTGGGGCGGGAGTTCTACAATGAGCAGTTCTTC. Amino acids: CASVGREFYNEQFF.